This T cell receptor beta chain was recorded in a study of CD8 T cells in Susac syndrome. Concerning this clonotype: Its antigen remains unidentified.

With random hexamers, reverse transcription was performed on roughly 0.5 to 1 ug of RNA. Multiplex immunoSEQ PCR targeted 54 Vbeta and 13 Jbeta TCR beta segments. TCRdb ran MiXCR on the immunoSEQ multiplex PCR reads and lists one entry per CDR3 protein. Of fewer than 35,000 distinct CDR3 sequences detected, less than 95% appear once; the ten largest clones hold 0.27%. Germline CDR1 LGHDT, CDR2 YNNKEL (reference sequence). CDR3 length: 13 residues. V lost 0 bases and J 6 bases, leaving 6 bases between the germline ends. General study points: TCR sequencing and HLA analysis covered a relatively small number of individuals.

CD8+ and CD4+ T cells from blood underwent TCR beta sequencing, which was carried out in a high-throughput format. Both CD4+ and CD8+ T cells were negatively isolated, and TEMRA cells underwent FACS enrichment. Sequences were obtained from CD8+ T cells from PBMCs. The chain carries TRBV3-1 and TRBJ1-5, with D hard to call. The sequence derives from a human donor in good health. This CDR3 reads CASSQDIGQPQHF. As DNA, the CDR3 is TGTGCCAGCAGCCAAGATATCGGTCAGCCCCAGCATTTT.